The text below deals with one T cell receptor beta chain. As yet, its antigen is unknown. This specimen comes from a study of T cell repertoires in cytomegalovirus infection. Study as a whole: Public TCR beta signatures were indicative of both CMV infection and a matching HLA type. Study conclusions and caveats: Public TCR beta family frequency separated CMV-and-HLA carriers, including in an independent cohort. HLA-C-restricted CMV clonotypes gave the most frequent clonotype in two of eight donors.

TCRdb fed the reads into MiXCR, producing one record per CDR3 protein. The sample carries 450,000 to 650,000 distinct CDR3 sequences, around 27% recorded once. CDR1 SGHVS and CDR2 FQNEAQ come from the germline V gene. The ends were cut back, 11 bases at V and 9 bases at J, with 17 bases in the middle. The CDR3 consists of 12 residues. The sequencing sample was made of PBMCs. The sequence derives from a human donor in good health (CMV status not recorded). Some clones in this sample may be carry-over from other donors' samples. The chain combines TRBV7-8 with TRBJ1-3, with a tentative D call TRBD1 (6 bases). CDR3 bases: TGTGCCGTACGAGGGCAGGGGAGCACCATATATTTT. It is translated as CAVRGQGSTIYF.